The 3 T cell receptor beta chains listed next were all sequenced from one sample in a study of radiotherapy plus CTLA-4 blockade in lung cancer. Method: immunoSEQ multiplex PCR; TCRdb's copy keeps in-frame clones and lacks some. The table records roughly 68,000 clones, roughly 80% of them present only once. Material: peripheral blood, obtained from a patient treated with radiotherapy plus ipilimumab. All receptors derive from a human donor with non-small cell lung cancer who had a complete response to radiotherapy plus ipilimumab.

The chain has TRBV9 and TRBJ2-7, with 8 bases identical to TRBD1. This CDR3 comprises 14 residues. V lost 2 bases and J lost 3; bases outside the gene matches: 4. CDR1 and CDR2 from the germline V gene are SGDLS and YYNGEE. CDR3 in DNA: TGTGCCAGCAGCGTTGGGGACAGGAACTACGAGCAGTACTTC. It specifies CASSVGDRNYEQYF. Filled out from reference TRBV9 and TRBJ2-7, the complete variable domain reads DSGVTQTPKHLITATGQRVTLRCSPRSGDLSVYWYQQSLDQGLQFLIQYYNGEERAKGNILERFSAQQFPDLHSELNLSSLELGDSALYFCASSVGDRNYEQYFGPGTRLTVT.

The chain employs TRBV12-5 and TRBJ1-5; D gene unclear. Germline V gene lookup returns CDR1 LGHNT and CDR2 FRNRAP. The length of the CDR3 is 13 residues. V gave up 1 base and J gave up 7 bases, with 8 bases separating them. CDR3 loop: CASGLEERQPQHF. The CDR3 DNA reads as TGTGCTAGTGGTTTGGAGGAGAGGCAGCCCCAGCATTTT.

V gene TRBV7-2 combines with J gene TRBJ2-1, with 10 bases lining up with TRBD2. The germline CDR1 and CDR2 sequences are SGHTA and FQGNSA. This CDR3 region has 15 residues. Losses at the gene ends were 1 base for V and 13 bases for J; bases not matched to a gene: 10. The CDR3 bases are TGTGCCAGCAGCTTAGAAAGCGGGGGGGCGGCATTCCAGTTCTTC. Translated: CASSLESGGAAFQFF.